This section outlines one TCR beta chain sequence together with its context. The antigen it binds to is not known. Its ends do not fully match the called genes, so a read error is possible. These data come from a study of CD8+CD57+ T cells in acquired aplastic anemia (dated by TCRdb to the late 2010s). A note on the overall study: On average, sorted CD4+ and CD8+ cells yielded about 3 ug of extracted DNA, with a range of roughly 0.17 to 30 ug. CD8+CD57+ expansion was defined as frequency above the mean frequency observed in healthy subjects.

The CDR3 starts with the cysteine, ends with the phenylalanine, and has 13 residues. CDR3 DNA is the only sequence kept; it has 39 bases, read in frame from the first base. The patients picked for sequencing were ones in whom flow cytometry had shown an expansion of CD8+CD57+ cells. Severe acquired aplastic anemia was diagnosed in all patients according to International Study of Aplastic Anemia and Agranulocytosis and Camitta criteria. No therapy had been received by the patients at the time of blood sampling. In the study, sorted CD4+ and CD8+ blood T cells from patients with severe aplastic anemia and from healthy subjects underwent deep sequencing of TCR repertoires. Patients were enrolled under clinicaltrials.gov protocols 00001620, 01623167, 00001397, 00071045, 00081523 and 00961064 in the USA. Ficoll-Paque density gradient centrifugation was used to isolate peripheral blood mononuclear cells. Before DNA extraction, CD4+ and CD8+ T cells were sorted with FACS or magnetic beads.

Profiling of TCR beta VDJ combinations and CDR3 sequences used genomic DNA as the template. An Illumina HiSeq 2000 was used for TCR repertoire sequencing. The paper's processing steps were these. TRBV/TRBJ rearrangement plots, CDR3 size and DJ length profiles, and Simpson's diversity index were used to evaluate the repertoires. The most abundant DNA sequence in the deep sequencing data was defined as the immunodominant clone. CDR3 amino acid sequences were screened for sharing across subjects and were compared with published repertoires and the VDJdb database. Using fastp at Q25 and MiXCR, TCRdb reprocessed the public reads and kept productive beta chains. Identical CDR3 proteins give one entry, which carries the most common genes and DNA. Here the V and J calls rest on TCRdb's processing, not on the authors' analysis. For this sample there are 150,000 to 200,000 distinct CDR3 sequences; less than 60% appear just once. The ten largest clones add up to 0.85% to 1.2% of the sample.

The paper's findings and limits, for the study overall: Over 25 CD8+ CDR3 sequences were found in both patients and controls but appeared to be highly expressed in patients and within the immunodominant clones of the patients. Between patients and healthy controls, no significant difference in CD8+ Simpson's diversity was found (P=0.060).

In this chain, TRBV12-3 or TRBV12-4 is recombined with TRBJ1-1; the D gene identity is not certain. The sequenced material came from sorted CD4+, CD8+, or CD8+CD57+ T cells (not recorded which) from PBMCs. The sequence derives from a human donor with aplastic anemia. The DNA sequence reads TGTGCCAGCAGCCCAAGGGTGAACACTGGAGCTTTCTTT. Its protein is CASSPRVNTGAFF.